Sample share makes the clone carrying this TCR beta chain medium-sized (0.01 to 0.1%). What it recognizes is unknown. The data were obtained in a study of CD8 T cells in ankylosing spondylitis. Regarding the study as a whole: Disease-linked clones bore a CD8+ phenotype and were relatively rare in peripheral blood. In ankylosing spondylitis patients, matched synovial fluid reportedly showed significant enrichment of disease-linked clones.

Germline CDR1 is SGHRS and CDR2 is YFSETQ. The CDR3 extends over 15 amino acids. V lost 5 bases to trimming and J lost 9 bases, with 21 bases between them. Scientists made TCR beta libraries using quantitative 5'-RACE with molecular barcodes. TCRdb called the 5' RACE reads again in MiXCR, with one record for every CDR3 protein. This table has some 30,000 distinct CDR3 sequences, around 14% appearing once. The TCR was taken from a male donor with ankylosing spondylitis or in good health (not recorded which). This chain links TRBV5-1 with TRBJ2-4; D is perhaps TRBD2 (5 bases). The sequenced sample was blood. CDR3 sequence: CASSADPTGRVIQYF. The CDR3 DNA follows: TGCGCCAGCAGTGCAGACCCAACGGGAAGGGTCATTCAGTACTTC.